This T cell receptor beta chain was sequenced for a study of shared clonotypes between healthy human individuals. Deep was the level at which the assay was run. This table comes from immunoSEQ multiplex PCR, and its TCRdb copy is limited to in-frame clones, with some not included. Of hundreds of thousands of clones detected, roughly 97% appear once; the ten largest clones hold approximately 0.057%. The germline CDR1 and CDR2 sequences are SQVTM and ANQGSEA. This CDR3 spans 10 amino acids. V gave up 6 bases and J gave up 16 bases, with 16 bases separating them. Of note for this clone: Its specificity is not known.

The study, taken as a whole, reports: Represented diversity, genetic and exposure-history alike, was limited by few donors.

The V gene is TRBV29-1, the J gene TRBJ2-1, with a weak D call TRBD1 (6 bases). Sequencing was done on a sample of naive CD4+ T cells sorted from blood. Noted subset: CD45RA+ positively selected. The TCR sequence derives from a woman in her 30s in good health. CDR3 in DNA: TGCAGCGTAGAGTTAGGGACAAAATTCTTC. Amino acids: CSVELGTKFF.